This T cell receptor (beta chain) stems from a study of blood T cell repertoires in COVID-19. As for the study in general: Sample material is recorded as cDNA or gDNA derived from T cells, B-cell-depleted T cells, or PBMCs.

In the authors' workflow: The authors estimated nucleated cell counts from reference gene primer amplification. Assay: immunoSEQ multiplex PCR; the TCRdb copy retains only in-frame clones and omits some. The V and J calls and clone size come from that table; D and trimming were worked out from the DNA. The sample lists some 150,000 clones, 80% to 90% occurring once. Germline CDR1 DFQATT, CDR2 SNEGSKA (reference sequence). V lost 3 bases, J lost 0 bases, and 10 bases lay in between. The CDR3 is made up of 14 amino acids. This chain links TRBV20-1 with TRBJ2-3; TRBD1 is a possible D gene (6 bases). The source of this sequence is a human donor in a cohort sampled during active COVID-19. Input material: peripheral blood. As DNA, the CDR3 is TGCAGTGCTAGTAGGGGGTTTAGCACAGATACGCAGTATTTT. Translating it yields CSASRGFSTDTQYF.